Sequencing of this T cell receptor (beta chain) was carried out in a study of CD8+ T cells in alopecia areata (dated by TCRdb to 2016 to 2019). Regarding the research as a whole: The treated patients, all with moderate-to-severe alopecia areata, were enrolled in an open-label pilot trial of oral tofacitinib given at 5 to 10 mg twice daily. In treated patients, disease severity was measured using the SALT score, which gives the percentage of scalp surface area affected. Biopsies were taken from tofacitinib-treated patients at baseline and at 4 and 24 weeks of treatment, and a later scalp biopsy was taken in several of the tofacitinib-treated patients. TCRbeta CDR3 regions were amplified by immunoSEQ multiplex PCR with 35 Vbeta forward and 13 Jbeta reverse primers. The study used high-throughput TCRbeta sequencing to examine T cell clonal expansion in alopecia areata, in both the C3H/HeJ mouse model and human patients. RNA was extracted with the PAXgene miRNA kit for fixed scalp, the miRNeasy kit for PBMCs, and the RNeasy kit for mouse skin. In humans, TCRbeta sequencing was performed on scalp tissue and on sorted CD4+ and CD8+ peripheral blood T cells from healthy controls and from patients with patchy or totalis/universalis alopecia areata. Tofacitinib was administered for 6 to 18 months, and 6 months of follow-up off drug were then conducted to assess delayed response and recurrence. Scalp clonality was compared among normal scalp (n=4), patchy alopecia areata scalp (n=8), and alopecia totalis/universalis scalp (n=8). The research as a whole found: Unlike mouse skin, which is dominated by gammadelta T cells, normal human skin has resident alphabeta T cells that are also sequenced, and this complicates analysis of the scalp TCR repertoire. Many expanded lesional clones were found to persist in scalp and blood during tofacitinib treatment, and relapse after treatment cessation may be partly explained by this persistence. Tofacitinib significantly decreased scalp clonality and the number of expanded CD8+ clones among the top 100 scalp clones. TCR sequences shared between patients were less clear than in mice, possibly partly because of HLA diversity in the patient population. Because the treated cohort was small and had only one nonresponder, larger studies are needed to examine links between baseline CD8+ expansion and response. Compared with normal scalp, lesional scalp had higher clonality and more expanded CD8+ clones, particularly in alopecia totalis/universalis, a pattern that suggests antigenic drive.

This clone appeared a single time. The target of this receptor is not known. No base qualities exist here, and no much larger clone lies one base off it. This specimen's treatment or condition label, interpreted: oral pan-JAK inhibitor, 5-10 mg twice daily. From alopecia areata patients, peripheral blood was collected along with lesional scalp punch biopsies. PBMCs were isolated by density centrifugation and stained for CD3, CD4 and CD8, and CD4+ and CD8+ T cells were sorted on a FACSAria. Libraries were prepared through the immunoSEQ multiplex PCR assay. For TCR sequencing, RNA was extracted from every sample and reverse transcribed into cDNA to serve as template. SuperScript III was used for first-strand cDNA synthesis, primed with a 2:1 mix of oligo-dT and random hexamers. A synthetic immune receptor repertoire was used to assess amplification bias, and residual bias was removed computationally. As for the original processing: Raw reads were preprocessed to remove errors, and CDR3 was defined by IMGT conventions from the conserved cysteine to phenylalanine. Clonality was computed by normalizing Shannon entropy by log2 of the number of productive unique TCRs and subtracting the result from 1. CD4 or CD8 identity of scalp clones was inferred by cross-referencing scalp TCRbeta sequences with sorted blood CD4 and CD8 repertoires. In TCRdb, the immuneACCESS table is reduced to in-frame sequences with V and J assigned. These tables do not hold every clone; where another copy was compared, an unresolved V gene accounts for under half, and the others remain unexplained. That table supplies the V and J calls and clone size; D and trimming were determined from the DNA. Across this sample there are about 210,000 clones, with approximately 38% seen only once. The ten largest clones take up 0.48% of the sample.

V trim: 6 bases; J trim: 0 bases; unmatched bases: 3. From the cysteine up to the phenylalanine, the CDR3 has a length of 15 residues. The DNA shown is the 45-base CDR3, in frame from base 1. CDR1 and CDR2 (MNHEY, SVGAGI) derive from the germline V gene. The source was CD4+ T cells sorted from blood, collected at approximately week 30, from a patient treated with tofacitinib. The V and J segments used are TRBV6-5 and TRBJ2-1, with 9 middle bases fitting TRBD2. The receptor's source is a human donor with alopecia areata. The DNA sequence reads TGTGCCAGCAGCCTTAGCGGGAGCTCCTACAATGAGCAGTTCTTC. It encodes CASSLSGSSYNEQFF.